Reported below is one TCR beta chain. Its antigen is currently unknown. These data originate in a study of T cell repertoires in cytomegalovirus infection. Study in general: CMV infection and matching HLA type were both indicated by public TCR beta signatures. Study-level findings and limits: It was HLA-C-restricted CMV-specific TCR beta clonotypes that dominated the response ex vivo. Totalled public TCR beta family frequency picked out people who carried CMV plus the relevant HLA.

TCRdb re-called the reads with MiXCR, one entry per CDR3 protein. The data contain 740,000 or so distinct CDR3 sequences, less than 40% of them seen just once; the ten biggest clones take up around 2.8%. Trimming removed 6 bases at V and 0 bases at J, with 14 bases between. The CDR3 extends over 15 amino acids. Germline CDR1 is MDHEN and CDR2 is SYDVKM. Material for sequencing was PBMCs. This receptor was identified in a human donor in good health (CMV status not recorded). Some clones in this sample may be carry-over from other donors' samples. The chain combines TRBV28 with TRBJ1-1, with unresolved D. The CDR3 nucleotides read TGTGCCAGCAGACCCCCGAGGGCTCTGAACACTGAAGCTTTCTTT. Protein: CASRPPRALNTEAFF.